The rows below give T cell receptor beta chains drawn from one sample of a study of T cell responses to AZD1222 COVID-19 vaccine. Profiled with immunoSEQ multiplex PCR; TCRdb holds only in-frame clones, not every one. The sample lists some 120,000 clones, about nine tenths occurring once. Sample: peripheral blood, taken on day 0 of AZD1222 vaccination. The source is an adult in good health. Both conserved end residues are part of each CDR3. The D gene is left open where the match is weak. A row's size may be missing; if present it is once, few, many or a size class.

>TRBV11-3|.|TRBJ2-2|11|once
TGTGCCAGCAGTCAGCACGGGGAGCTGTTTTTT
CASSQHGELFF
>TRBV27|.|TRBJ1-2|13|.
TGTGCCAGCAGTTTTCGGGGGGCAGGTGGCTACACCTTC
CASSFRGAGGYTF
>TRBV11-2|TRBD1|TRBJ1-4|14|.
TGTGCCAGCTATGGACAGGCCTATAATGAAAAACTGTTTTTT
CASYGQAYNEKLFF
>TRBV4-1|TRBD1|TRBJ1-4|18|few
TGCGCCAGCAGCCAAGAAACCCTCGCAGGGGGCGAAGGTGAAAAACTGTTTTTT
CASSQETLAGGEGEKLFF
>TRBV24-1|TRBD1|TRBJ1-2|15|.
TGTGCCACCAGTGACGGACAGGCCTCTAACTATGGCTACACCTTC
CATSDGQASNYGYTF
>TRBV5-6|.|TRBJ1-5|14|.
TGTGCCAGCAGCTACCGACAGAAGGGGCAGCCCCAGCATTTT
CASSYRQKGQPQHF
>TRBV11-3|.|TRBJ2-5|13|.
TGTGCCAGCAGCTTAGTGTCCGGAGAGACCCAGTACTTC
CASSLVSGETQYF
>TRBV29-1|.|TRBJ2-2|11|.
TGCAGCGTCTCGGTCACCGGGGAGCTGTTTTTT
CSVSVTGELFF
>TRBV7-6|TRBD2|TRBJ2-1|16|.
TGTGCCAGCAGCTTAGGGACTAGCGGGGGGGCCGTTGAGCAGTTCTTC
CASSLGTSGGAVEQFF
>TRBV4-3|.|TRBJ1-6|15|.
TGCGCCAGCAGCCAAGAACCGATAGGGAATTCACCCCTCCACTTT
CASSQEPIGNSPLHF
>TRBV7-2|.|TRBJ2-7|14|.
TGTGCCAGCAGCTTATTGGGGACACAGTACGAGCAGTACTTC
CASSLLGTQYEQYF
>TRBV7-2|TRBD2|TRBJ2-7|14|once
TGTGCCAGCAGCGATAGCGGGGGGAGCTACGAGCAGTACTTC
CASSDSGGSYEQYF
>TRBV5-1|.|TRBJ1-6|13|.
TGCGCCAGCAGCTTGGGGGACGTGAATCCCCTCCACTTT
CASSLGDVNPLHF
>TRBV29-1|.|TRBJ1-5|14|once
TGCAGCGTTTCGAAAGGGAGTAGCAATCAGCCCCAGCATTTT
CSVSKGSSNQPQHF
>TRBV19|.|TRBJ1-2|15|.
TGTGCCAGTAGTATAGATCGCAGGGCTAACTATGGCTACACCTTC
CASSIDRRANYGYTF
>TRBV18|.|TRBJ1-1|13|.
TGTGCCAGCTCACGGAGCGGGGACACTGAAGCTTTCTTT
CASSRSGDTEAFF
>TRBV7-3|TRBD2|TRBJ2-5|16|.
TGTGCCAGCAGCCCAAATAGCGGGGGGGCCGGAGAGACCCAGTACTTC
CASSPNSGGAGETQYF
>TRBV6-4|.|TRBJ2-2|13|few
TGTGCCAGCAGTGACGTCACCACCGGGGAGCTGTTTTTT
CASSDVTTGELFF
>TRBV9|TRBD1|TRBJ1-2|19|.
TGTGCCAGCAGCGTAGGTGTTCAGGGGGCTAATACAGGGACTGGTGGCTACACCTTC
CASSVGVQGANTGTGGYTF
>TRBV7-6|.|TRBJ2-2|13|.
TGTGCCAGCAGCTTAGTACGTCCCGGGGAGCTGTTTTTT
CASSLVRPGELFF
>TRBV19|.|TRBJ1-2|14|once
TGTGCCAGTAGTATAAGGGGAGCTAACTATGGCTACACCTTC
CASSIRGANYGYTF
>TRBV2|.|TRBJ1-1|14|.
TGTGCCAGCACCTCTGGGCAAGGAAACACTGAAGCTTTCTTT
CASTSGQGNTEAFF